These 12 T cell receptor beta chains were sequenced from one sample in a study of blood T cell repertoires in COVID-19. Generated by immunoSEQ multiplex PCR, the TCRdb table keeps only in-frame clones and is missing some. In the table there are a few hundred thousand clones, roughly 80% of which are singletons. Input material: peripheral blood. The receptors originated from a woman in her late teens or twenties with acute or convalescent COVID-19.

The V gene is TRBV19, the J gene TRBJ2-1; perhaps TRBD2 as D (6 bases). V was clipped by 7 bases and J by 10 bases, with 17 bases between them. The CDR3 sequence is 13 residues long. The germline V gene has CDR1 LNHDA and CDR2 SQIVND (reference sequence). The CDR3 bases are TGTGCCAGTAAAGTCCTTGTGGGGGGAGAGCAGTTCTTC. Its protein product is CASKVLVGGEQFF.

This clone was observed a handful of times. This sequence joins TRBV28 and TRBJ2-7; D may be TRBD1 (6 bases). Germline V gene lookup returns CDR1 MDHEN and CDR2 SYDVKM. Between the trimmed V and J ends, which lost 8 bases and 8 bases, there was a span of 25 bases. CDR3 length: 15 amino acids. The CDR3 DNA reads as TGTGCCAGCCGGCGAAGATCGACAGGTTTACTTAAGCAGTACTTC. As protein: CASRRRSTGLLKQYF.

The chain is built from TRBV10-3 and TRBJ1-4; 12 positions match TRBD1. Looked up from germline, CDR1 is ENHRY and CDR2 is SYGVKD. Germline trimming cut 0 bases from V and 2 bases from J; bases unmatched to any gene: 4. This CDR3 spans 18 amino acids. This CDR3 reads CAISESQGQGATNEKLFF. The CDR3 DNA reads as TGTGCCATCAGTGAGTCTCAGGGACAGGGGGCTACTAATGAAAAACTGTTTTTT.

The rearrangement joins TRBV19 to TRBJ1-4; 11 bases align to TRBD1. The V segment lost 7 bases and the J segment 5 bases; nucleotides outside the gene matches: 6. This CDR3 is built from 15 residues. Germline CDR1 reads LNHDA; CDR2 reads SQIVND (reference sequence). The CDR3 protein is CASTGTGGPNEKLFF. CDR3 in DNA: TGTGCCAGTACCGGGACAGGGGGACCCAATGAAAAACTGTTTTTT. Together with reference TRBV19 and TRBJ1-4, the CDR3 gives the full variable domain: DGGITQSPKYLFRKEGQNVTLSCEQNLNHDAMYWYRQDPGQGLRLIYYSQIVNDFQKGDIAEGYSVSREKKESFPLTVTSAQKNPTAFYLCASTGTGGPNEKLFFGSGTQLSVL.

With regard to this clone: Additional DNA sequences in this sample encode the identical CDR3. The rearrangement uses TRBV19 and TRBJ1-2, with 8 bases identical to TRBD1. The CDR3 extends over 13 amino acids. Trimming removed 5 bases from V and 5 bases from J; junction bases left unmatched: 4. Per the germline V gene, CDR1 is LNHDA and CDR2 is SQIVND (reference sequence). DNA of the CDR3: TGTGCCAGTAGTCCAACAGGGGGGTATGGCTACACCTTC. This gives the protein CASSPTGGYGYTF. The full variable domain, with the rest looked up from reference TRBV19 and TRBJ1-2, is DGGITQSPKYLFRKEGQNVTLSCEQNLNHDAMYWYRQDPGQGLRLIYYSQIVNDFQKGDIAEGYSVSREKKESFPLTVTSAQKNPTAFYLCASSPTGGYGYTFGSGTRLTVV.

V is TRBV7-3 and J is TRBJ2-1; tentatively, D is TRBD1 (5 bases). The germline V gene has CDR1 SGHTA and CDR2 FQGTGA. Trimming left V 6 bases short and J 0 bases short, with 12 bases between. The CDR3 has 15 amino acids. The CDR3 protein is CASSLGATSYNEQFF. CDR3 coding DNA: TGTGCCAGCAGTTTAGGGGCTACCTCCTACAATGAGCAGTTCTTC.

This clone appeared a few times. The gene calls are TRBV18 and TRBJ2-7; TRBD2 matches 7 bases. Losses at the gene ends were 6 bases for V and 3 bases for J; bases not matched to a gene: 8. Germline values: CDR1 KGHSH, CDR2 LQKENI. The CDR3 runs 14 residues. This CDR3 is CASSGRESGYEQYF. The CDR3 region has the DNA TGTGCCAGCTCCGGGCGGGAGTCGGGCTACGAGCAGTACTTC.

Concerning this clone itself: Within the sample, other DNA sequences also encode this same CDR3. The rearrangement uses TRBV4-3 and TRBJ2-1; D perhaps matches TRBD2 (6 bases). Deletions cut 1 base from V and 1 base from J, with 11 bases between. The CDR3 runs 16 residues. The V gene's germline CDR1 is LGHNA and CDR2 YSLEER. CDR3 sequence (DNA): TGCGCCAGCAGCCAAGGGGTTAGCGGTTCCTACAATGAGCAGTTCTTC. Protein product: CASSQGVSGSYNEQFF.

V and J are TRBV29-1 and TRBJ1-1; D is possibly TRBD1 (6 bases). V was trimmed by 7 bases and J by 5 bases, leaving 17 bases between them. Germline V gene data show CDR1 as SQVTM and CDR2 as ANQGSEA. CDR3 length: 13 amino acids. The CDR3 nucleotides are TGCAGCGCCGGGGGGGGCGGAAATACTGAAGCTTTCTTT. Translated: CSAGGGGNTEAFF.

The rearrangement links TRBV9 to TRBJ2-7; D perhaps matches TRBD1 (5 bases). This CDR3 region has 12 residues. The V gene's germline CDR1 is SGDLS and CDR2 YYNGEE. With 3 bases removed from V and 3 bases from J, the gap between germline ends came to 7 bases. CDR3 nucleotides: TGTGCCAGCAGCGATGACAGCTACGAGCAGTACTTC. This translates into CASSDDSYEQYF.

This chain links TRBV4-1 with TRBJ2-7; TRBD1 matches 8 bases. This CDR3 comprises 15 residues. Trimming took 4 bases from V and 2 from J; bases not matched to a gene: 7. The V gene's germline CDR1 is MGHRA and CDR2 YSYEKL. The CDR3 DNA sequence: TGCGCCAGCAGCCTCCAGGACAGGGAGACCTACGAGCAGTACTTC. Protein: CASSLQDRETYEQYF.

In this sample, this clone turned up a few times. The V and J genes are TRBV7-9 and TRBJ1-2; possibly TRBD1 for D (6 bases). The CDR3 has 16 amino acids. Germline CDR1 and CDR2: SEHNR and FQNEAQ (reference sequence). With 4 bases removed from V and 4 bases from J, the gap between germline ends came to 19 bases. CDR3 sequence (DNA): TGTGCCAGCAGCTCGGAGGCGGCAGGGGAACCCTATGGCTACACCTTC. The encoded protein is CASSSEAAGEPYGYTF. The complete variable domain, with remaining parts taken from reference TRBV7-9 and TRBJ1-2, reads DTGVSQNPRHKITKRGQNVTFRCDPISEHNRLYWYRQTLGQGPEFLTYFQNEAQLEKSRLLSDRFSAERPKGSFSTLEIQRTEQGDSAMYLCASSSEAAGEPYGYTFGSGTRLTVV.